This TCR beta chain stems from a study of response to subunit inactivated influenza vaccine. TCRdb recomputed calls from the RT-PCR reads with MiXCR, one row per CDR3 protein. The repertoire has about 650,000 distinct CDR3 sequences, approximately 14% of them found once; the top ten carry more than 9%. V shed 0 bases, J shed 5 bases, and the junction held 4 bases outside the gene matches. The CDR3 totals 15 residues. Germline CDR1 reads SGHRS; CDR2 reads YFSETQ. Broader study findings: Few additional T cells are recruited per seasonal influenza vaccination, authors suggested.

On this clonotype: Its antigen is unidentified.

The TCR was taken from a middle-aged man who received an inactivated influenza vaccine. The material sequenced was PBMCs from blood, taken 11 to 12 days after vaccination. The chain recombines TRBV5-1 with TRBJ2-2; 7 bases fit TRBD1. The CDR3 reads CASSLGGQATGELFF. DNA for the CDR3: TGCGCCAGCAGCTTGGGAGGACAGGCGACCGGGGAGCTGTTTTTT.